Listed below are T cell receptor beta chains from one sample, sequenced in a study of cytomegalovirus exposure and HLA in healthy donors. Generated by immunoSEQ multiplex PCR, the TCRdb table keeps only in-frame clones and is missing some. The sample has fewer than 200,000 clones; about 85% are singletons. Sequencing used PBMCs. These receptors originate from a woman between 50 and 59 years old in good health and CMV-seropositive. Each CDR3 is given with its conserved first and last residue. The D gene is left open where the match is weak. A clone size is listed for some rows: how often the clone was seen (once, few, many), or a class if it is expanded.

j_call v_call d_call clone_size cdr3_nt cdr3_aa
TRBJ1-1 TRBV27 - - TGTGCCAGCAGTTTATATGGAGGTACGGACACTGAAGCTTTCTTT CASSLYGGTDTEAFF
TRBJ2-1 TRBV6-6 TRBD2 - TGTGCCAGCAGGAGCGGGGGGGGCTACAATGAGCAGTTCTTC CASRSGGGYNEQFF
TRBJ1-5 TRBV19 TRBD1 - TGTGCCAGTAGTCGGGACAGGGAACGCAATCAGCCCCAGCATTTT CASSRDRERNQPQHF
TRBJ2-7 TRBV30 TRBD2 - TGTGCCTGGAGTGCTCTAGCGGGGGTACTCTCCTACGAGCAGTACTTC CAWSALAGVLSYEQYF
TRBJ2-3 TRBV5-1 - few TGCGCCAGCAGCTTGGCCAGGGAAGGCACAGATACGCAGTATTTT CASSLAREGTDTQYF
TRBJ1-3 TRBV9 TRBD1 - TGTGCCAGCAGCGTATCAGGTGCAGGGGGCCCCTCTGGAAACACCATATATTTT CASSVSGAGGPSGNTIYF
TRBJ2-7 TRBV7-2 - - TGTGCCAGCAGCTTAGATTGGCAGGGGTTATCCGAGCAGTACTTC CASSLDWQGLSEQYF
TRBJ1-2 TRBV10-3 - - TGTGCCATCAGTGACGACAGCTCTAACTATGGCTACACCTTC CAISDDSSNYGYTF
TRBJ2-3 TRBV30 - - TGTGCCTGGAGTGTAGGGGTTTCGGGGGGCAGAGGAGATACGCAGTATTTT CAWSVGVSGGRGDTQYF
TRBJ2-7 TRBV6-6 - - TGTGCCAGCAGGGGGGGCTACGAGCAGTACTTC CASRGGYEQYF
TRBJ2-3 TRBV11-2 - - TGTGCCAGCAGCTTTTGGGGGGGCACAGATACGCAGTATTTT CASSFWGGTDTQYF